The clone carrying this TCR beta chain was observed at least ten times. The target antigen is unknown. The record originates from a study of T cells after yellow fever vaccination. Whole-study context: Researchers used SMART-Seq v4 Ultra Low Input to prepare fractions that had low cell numbers. Study-level findings and limits: Post-booster repertoires contained most primary-vaccination clones again (about 95% CD4, 88% CD8). FACS-sorted repertoires might harbor abundant contaminating clonotypes from the bulk population.

The 5'RACE template-switching step produced TCR cDNA and added a universal primer site and UMIs. TCRdb reprocessed the 5' RACE reads via MiXCR and lists one record per CDR3 protein. The table records 250,000 to 350,000 distinct CDR3 sequences, approximately 4.5% of them present only once. V shed 6 bases and J shed 5 bases, with 13 bases lying between them. The CDR3 totals 13 residues. Germline CDR1 is MNHNY and CDR2 is SVGAGI (reference sequence). The rearrangement links TRBV6-6 to TRBJ2-5; D remains ambiguous. Here the sequenced sample was PBMCs, taken 15 days after the yellow fever booster vaccination. The clonotype was recovered from a man between 18 and 35 years old who received the YFV17D yellow fever vaccine. In nucleotides, the CDR3 is TGTGCCAGCAGGGAAGGCGAGTCGGAGACCCAGTACTTC. Translating gives CASREGESETQYF.